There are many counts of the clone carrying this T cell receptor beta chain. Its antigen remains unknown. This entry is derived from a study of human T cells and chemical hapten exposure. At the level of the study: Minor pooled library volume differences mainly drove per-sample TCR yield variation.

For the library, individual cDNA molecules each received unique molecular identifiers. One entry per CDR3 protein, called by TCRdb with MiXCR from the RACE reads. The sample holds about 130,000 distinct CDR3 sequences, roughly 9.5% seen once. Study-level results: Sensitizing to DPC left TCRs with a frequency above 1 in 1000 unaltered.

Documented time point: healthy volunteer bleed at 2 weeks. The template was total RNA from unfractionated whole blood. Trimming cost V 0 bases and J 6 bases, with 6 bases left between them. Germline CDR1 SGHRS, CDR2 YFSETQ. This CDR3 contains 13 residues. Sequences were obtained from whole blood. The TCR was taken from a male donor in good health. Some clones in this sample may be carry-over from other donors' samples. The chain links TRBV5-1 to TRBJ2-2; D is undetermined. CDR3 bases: TGCGCCAGCAGCTTGGACCCATCCGGGGAGCTGTTTTTT. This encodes CASSLDPSGELFF.